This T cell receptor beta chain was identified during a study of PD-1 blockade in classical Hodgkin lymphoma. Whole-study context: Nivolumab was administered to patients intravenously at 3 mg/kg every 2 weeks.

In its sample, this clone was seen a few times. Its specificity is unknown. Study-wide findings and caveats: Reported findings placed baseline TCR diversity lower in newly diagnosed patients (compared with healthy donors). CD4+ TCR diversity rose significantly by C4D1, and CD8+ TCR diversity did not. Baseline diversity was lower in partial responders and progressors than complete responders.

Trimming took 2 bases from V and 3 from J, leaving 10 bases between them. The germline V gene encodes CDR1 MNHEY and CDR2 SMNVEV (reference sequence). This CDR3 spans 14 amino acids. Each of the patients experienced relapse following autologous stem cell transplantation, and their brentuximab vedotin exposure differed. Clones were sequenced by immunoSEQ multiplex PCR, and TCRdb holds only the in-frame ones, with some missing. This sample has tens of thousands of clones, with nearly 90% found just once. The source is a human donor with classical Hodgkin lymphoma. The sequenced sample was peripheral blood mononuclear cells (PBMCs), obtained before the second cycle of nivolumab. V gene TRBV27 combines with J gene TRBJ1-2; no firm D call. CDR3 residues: CASSLRATDYGYTF. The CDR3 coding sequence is TGTGCCAGCAGTTTACGGGCGACGGACTATGGCTACACCTTC.